This T cell receptor (beta chain) was documented in a study of cytomegalovirus exposure and HLA in healthy donors. Use of 60 Vbeta and 13 Jbeta primers characterized the PCR. The protocol was immunoSEQ multiplex PCR, while the TCRdb copy is restricted to in-frame clones and leaves out a portion. This sample has about 88,000 clones, with 90% found just once. The CDR3 contains 16 residues. Trimming shortened V by 7 bases and J by 3 bases, and 21 bases separated the two germline ends. The germline V gene has CDR1 MNHNY and CDR2 SVGAGI (reference sequence). Sequencing was done on a sample of PBMCs. The chain is built from TRBV6-6 and TRBJ1-1; TRBD1 is a possible D gene (6 bases). The clonotype was recovered from a man aged 18 to 29 in good health and CMV-seronegative. The CDR3 bases are TGTGCCAGCACCCTCCGGGGGGGCGTAGGGTACACTGAAGCTTTCTTT. It translates to CASTLRGGVGYTEAFF.